This is a list of T cell receptor beta chains from one sample in a study of blood T cell repertoires in COVID-19. Repertoires were generated with immunoSEQ multiplex PCR, while TCRdb's copy carries only in-frame clones and drops some. Of about 300,000 clones listed, 80% to 90% are singletons. Sequencing was done on a sample of PBMCs or T cells enriched from blood (not recorded which). The receptors stem from a young man who had recovered from COVID-19. Both conserved end residues are part of each CDR3. The D gene is left open where the match is weak. Clone size appears in some rows only: once, few, many, or a class for an expanded clone.

v_gene	j_gene	d_gene	abundance	CDR3nt	CDR3aa
TRBV2	TRBJ1-5	-	-	TGTGCCAGCAGCGGCGACTGGAGCAATCAGCCCCAGCATTTT	CASSGDWSNQPQHF
TRBV5-1	TRBJ2-3	TRBD2	-	TGCGCCAGCAGCCGATCTCTAGCGGGGATGAGCGTAGATACGCAGTATTTT	CASSRSLAGMSVDTQYF
TRBV6-6	TRBJ1-4	-	once	TGTGCCAGCAGTCCCTTGGGGGGGGGATTCACTAATGAAAAACTGTTTTTT	CASSPLGGGFTNEKLFF
TRBV30	TRBJ1-1	-	few	TGTGCCTCCACAAGGGGGGGTTTTACTGAAGCTTTCTTT	CASTRGGFTEAFF
TRBV5-6	TRBJ2-7	-	few	TGTGCCAGCAGCTCCTCAGGTACCTACGAGCAGTACTTC	CASSSSGTYEQYF
TRBV5-1	TRBJ1-1	-	-	TGCGCCAGCAGCCTTTCGGTGGACACTGAAGCTTTCTTT	CASSLSVDTEAFF
TRBV12-5	TRBJ2-7	-	-	TGTGCTAGTGGTTTGGTTGGCGGCAGGGCCCACGAGCAGTACTTC	CASGLVGGRAHEQYF
TRBV7-2	TRBJ1-3	-	-	TGTGCCAGCAGCTTAAGCGGCAGAACTGGAAACACCATATATTTT	CASSLSGRTGNTIYF
TRBV7-2	TRBJ2-1	-	-	TGTGCCAGCAGCTTAATGGCGGACTCCTACAATGAGCAGTTCTTC	CASSLMADSYNEQFF
TRBV2	TRBJ2-2	TRBD1	-	TGTGCCAGCAGTGACCCAGACAGGGCCCGGTACGGCGGGGAGCTGTTTTTT	CASSDPDRARYGGELFF
TRBV2	TRBJ1-5	-	-	TGTGCCAGCAGTGAAACCGGTTTGGGCAATCAGCCCCAGCATTTT	CASSETGLGNQPQHF
TRBV5-1	TRBJ1-4	TRBD1	-	TGCGCCAGCAGCCTGAAACCGGGACAGGGAACAACTAATGAAAAACTGTTTTTT	CASSLKPGQGTTNEKLFF
TRBV15	TRBJ1-5	-	once	TGTGCCACCAAACAGGAGAGAGGGCCCCAGCATTTT	CATKQERGPQHF
TRBV14	TRBJ1-1	TRBD1	-	TGTGCCAGCAGCCAAGCGAGACAGGGATTAGCTTTCTTT	CASSQARQGLAFF
TRBV7-9	TRBJ2-2	TRBD1	few	TGTGCCAGCAGCCGGACAGGAGACACCGGGGAGCTGTTTTTT	CASSRTGDTGELFF
TRBV6-5	TRBJ2-7	-	-	TGTGCCAGCAGGTTGGACAGTAGCGAACTCTACGAGCAGTACTTC	CASRLDSSELYEQYF
TRBV5-1	TRBJ2-1	TRBD1	-	TGCGCCAGCAGCGCCAGACAGGGTTCGGGTGAGCAGTTCTTC	CASSARQGSGEQFF
TRBV5-1	TRBJ2-7	-	-	TGCGCCAGCAGCTTAATCCCAGGGGAGGGCGAGCAGTACTTC	CASSLIPGEGEQYF
TRBV7-8	TRBJ2-3	TRBD1	-	TGTGCCAGCAGCTTAGCGCGACCGGGACAGGGGCGCCCGGGCACAGATACGCAGTATTTT	CASSLARPGQGRPGTDTQYF
TRBV6-5	TRBJ2-5	-	-	TGTGCCAGCAGTCCCGGACAGGGAGGGGAGACCCAGTACTTC	CASSPGQGGETQYF
TRBV2	TRBJ2-5	-	-	TGTGCCAGCAGCCCCCGGCGACAGGGGAGGGGGGAGACCCAGTACTTC	CASSPRRQGRGETQYF
TRBV11-2	TRBJ1-2	-	-	TGTGCCAGCAGCTTAGATTCGTCCAGCTATGGCTACACCTTC	CASSLDSSSYGYTF
TRBV6-1	TRBJ1-5	-	-	TGTGCCAGCAGTGAAGTTCTACAGTACGGTCAGCCCCAGCATTTT	CASSEVLQYGQPQHF
TRBV5-8	TRBJ2-7	TRBD1	-	TGTGCCAGCAGCTCTAGACAGGGCTCCTACGAGCAGTACTTC	CASSSRQGSYEQYF
TRBV2	TRBJ1-3	-	few	TGTGCCAGCAGTGTGGCAGTCTCTGGAAACACCATATATTTT	CASSVAVSGNTIYF
TRBV7-2	TRBJ2-5	TRBD2	-	TGTGCCAGCAGCCGCCCACGGACTAGCGGGGAGACCCAGTACTTC	CASSRPRTSGETQYF
TRBV6-4	TRBJ1-6	TRBD1	-	TGTGCCAGCAGTGACTCATCGGACAGGGGATATTCACCCCTCCACTTT	CASSDSSDRGYSPLHF
TRBV30	TRBJ1-2	-	-	TGTGCCTGGAGTGTAAATACAGGGAGGGATGGCTACACCTTC	CAWSVNTGRDGYTF
TRBV11-2	TRBJ2-2	-	-	TGTGCCAGCAGCTTAGCTCCGAACACCGGGGAGCTGTTTTTT	CASSLAPNTGELFF
TRBV7-8	TRBJ1-2	-	-	TGTGCCAGCAGCTTAGTGATGGGGCGAGACTATGGCTACACCTTC	CASSLVMGRDYGYTF
TRBV5-4	TRBJ1-1	-	-	TGTGCCAGCAGCTTGGAGACACATGCTTCTGAAGCTTTCTTT	CASSLETHASEAFF
TRBV24-1	TRBJ2-2	TRBD1	-	TGTGCCACCAGCCCGGACAGGGGTAACACCGGGGAGCTGTTTTTT	CATSPDRGNTGELFF
TRBV5-1	TRBJ1-1	TRBD1	-	TGCGCCAGCAGCCAAGGGACAGGGAGTGGCACTGAAGCTTTCTTT	CASSQGTGSGTEAFF
TRBV3-1/TRBV3-2	TRBJ2-1	TRBD2	-	TGTGCCAGCAGCCCCGGACTAGCGGGTGGAAATGAGCAGTTCTTC	CASSPGLAGGNEQFF
TRBV7-3	TRBJ2-1	TRBD1	-	TGTGCCAGCAGCGTAACGGGACAGGGCTACAATGAGCAGTTCTTC	CASSVTGQGYNEQFF
TRBV12-3/TRBV12-4	TRBJ2-3	TRBD1	-	TGTGCCACTTTCGGGACAGAATCAGATACGCAGTATTTT	CATFGTESDTQYF
TRBV19	TRBJ2-5	TRBD2	-	TGTGCCAGTAGTCTTAGCGGGGTGTCAGAGACCCAGTACTTC	CASSLSGVSETQYF
TRBV7-9	TRBJ1-1	-	few	TGTGCCAGCAGCTTATCATTGGAGTCAGGACTACGAGCTTTCTTT	CASSLSLESGLRAFF
TRBV24-1	TRBJ1-1	-	-	TGTGCCACCAGTGATCCGGGTCGGGGGGCTGAAGCTTTCTTT	CATSDPGRGAEAFF
TRBV7-2	TRBJ2-1	-	once	TGTGCCAGCAGCACCGCAGGGAGGCGGTTCTTC	CASSTAGRRFF
TRBV2	TRBJ1-2	TRBD1	-	TGTGCCAGCAGTGAAAACCTCCGGGACAGGCACTATGGCTACACCTTC	CASSENLRDRHYGYTF
TRBV10-3	TRBJ1-3	-	-	TGTGCCATCAGTGAGAGGAGGGGCCAGAACACCATATATTTT	CAISERRGQNTIYF
TRBV5-5	TRBJ2-1	TRBD2	-	TGTGCCAGCAGCTTTTTCGGACTAGGGGTAAATGAGCAGTTCTTC	CASSFFGLGVNEQFF
TRBV6-2/TRBV6-3	TRBJ2-1	-	-	TGTGCCAGCAGCCCCAAGGAGGCCAATGAGCAGTTCTTC	CASSPKEANEQFF
TRBV9	TRBJ2-1	TRBD2	-	TGTGCCAGCAGCGTAGACGGGGGAGGGAATAATGAGCAGTTCTTC	CASSVDGGGNNEQFF
TRBV6-1	TRBJ2-7	-	-	TGTGCCAGCAGTAGTCTGGAGGAGCAGTACTTC	CASSSLEEQYF
TRBV6-5	TRBJ2-2	-	-	TGTGCCAGCAGAACCGAGCCCGGGGAGCTGTTTTTT	CASRTEPGELFF
TRBV9	TRBJ2-3	TRBD2	-	TGTGCCAGCAGCGTAGAAGGACTAGCGAGCACAGATACGCAGTATTTT	CASSVEGLASTDTQYF
TRBV9	TRBJ1-2	-	-	TGTGCCAGCAGCGTAGAATCGGGGGAATATGGCTACACCTTC	CASSVESGEYGYTF
TRBV7-3	TRBJ2-7	TRBD1	-	TGTGCCAGCAGTTCGAAGGGGGGACAGGGATCCTACGAGCAGTACTTC	CASSSKGGQGSYEQYF
TRBV3-1/TRBV3-2	TRBJ2-1	-	few	TGTGCCAGCAGCCTCTTTAGGAGGGTAAATGAGCAGTTCTTC	CASSLFRRVNEQFF
TRBV7-9	TRBJ1-2	-	-	TGTGCCAGCAGCTTAGATAGCTATGGCTACACCTTC	CASSLDSYGYTF
TRBV7-6	TRBJ2-7	TRBD1	-	TGTGCCAGCAGCTCAACCGGGACAGGGAACGAGCAGTACTTC	CASSSTGTGNEQYF
TRBV5-6	TRBJ1-2	-	-	TGTGCCAGCAGCTTGGGGACATATGGCTACACCTTC	CASSLGTYGYTF
TRBV27	TRBJ2-3	TRBD2	-	TGTGCCAGCAGTTCTCCACTAGCGGGGAGCACAGATACGCAGTATTTT	CASSSPLAGSTDTQYF